This TCR beta chain was captured by sequencing in a study of blood T cell repertoires in COVID-19. This clone was detected a few times. Repertoires were generated with immunoSEQ multiplex PCR, while TCRdb's copy carries only in-frame clones and drops some. This sample has 200,000 to 250,000 clones; under 90% occur once, and the top ten carry approximately 3.1%. V was trimmed by 7 bases and J by 6 bases, leaving 13 bases between them. CDR1 LNHDA and CDR2 SQIVND come from the germline V gene (reference sequence). The CDR3 totals 12 residues. Material for sequencing was PBMCs or T cells enriched from blood (not recorded which). V usage is TRBV19 and J usage is TRBJ2-7; tentatively, D is TRBD2 (6 bases). The source is a woman in her sixties who had recovered from COVID-19. The CDR3 sequence: CASNGGGFEQYF. CDR3 DNA sequence: TGTGCCAGTAACGGGGGAGGTTTCGAGCAGTACTTC. The full variable domain, completed using reference TRBV19 and TRBJ2-7, is DGGITQSPKYLFRKEGQNVTLSCEQNLNHDAMYWYRQDPGQGLRLIYYSQIVNDFQKGDIAEGYSVSREKKESFPLTVTSAQKNPTAFYLCASNGGGFEQYFGPGTRLTVT.